This TCR beta chain was identified in a study of metastatic and nonmetastatic thyroid tumors. Study context: Malignant and benign thyroid patients had repertoires compared in peripheral blood and tumor or nodule tissue.

This clone has just a few counts. Its antigen is not known. Broader study findings: Malignant tumors reportedly showed significantly higher TCR beta diversity than benign nodules in both blood and tumor.

Before thyroid surgery, none of the patients had received any treatment. In the original analysis: Variation in CDR3 across clinicopathological groups served as the basis for constructing a distant-metastasis classifier in papillary thyroid cancer. TCRdb re-clonotyped the PCR reads via MiXCR. TCRdb's processing, not the authors' own work, is the source of the V and J calls. The table lists under 50,000 clones, approximately 17% of them singletons. The V and J ends lost 4 bases and 3 bases, in that order; junction bases with no gene match: 12. The CDR3 contains 16 residues. CDR1 and CDR2 (germline): SQVTM, ANQGSEA.

The sequenced material came from tumor tissue. The TCR was taken from a female donor with papillary thyroid cancer or a benign thyroid nodule (not recorded which). Some clones in this sample may be carry-over from other donors' samples. The chain carries TRBV29-1 and TRBJ1-1; 9 nucleotides align to TRBD1. The CDR3 reads CSVGFTGGSRDTEAFF. The CDR3 nucleotides are TGCAGCGTTGGATTCACAGGGGGCAGTCGGGACACTGAAGCTTTCTTT.